This TCR beta chain derives from a study of cytomegalovirus exposure and HLA in healthy donors. Study results and limitations: Per published reports, the classifier diagnosed cytomegalovirus status with high specificity and sensitivity. Per a later analysis, HLA-associated TCR beta chains showed more clonal expansion than other, equally common TCR beta chains.

To note about this clone: As yet, its antigen is unknown.

PCR involved 60 Vbeta and 13 Jbeta primers. Some clones are missing from TCRdb's copy, which holds only in-frame ones; the method was immunoSEQ multiplex PCR. This sample yields under 250,000 clones, of which approximately 80% are seen a single time; around 3.9% belongs to the top ten. Each of the donors was a healthy bone marrow donor. This CDR3 region has 13 residues. Per germline, CDR1 LNHDA and CDR2 SQIVND (reference sequence). With 9 bases clipped from V and 2 bases from J, the junction kept 5 bases outside the gene matches. The sample comprised PBMCs. V gene TRBV19 combines with J gene TRBJ1-2; TRBD1 aligns across 8 bases. This sequence was found in a male donor in good health and CMV-seronegative. CDR3 sequence reads: CASRTGYNYGYTF. The CDR3 nucleotides are TGTGCCAGCCGGACAGGGTACAACTATGGCTACACCTTC.